The 13 T cell receptor beta chains given below trace back to one sample, sequenced in a study of shared clonotypes between healthy human individuals. The protocol was immunoSEQ multiplex PCR, while the TCRdb copy is restricted to in-frame clones and leaves out a portion. The sample has some 2,100,000 clones; approximately 94% are singletons. Sample: naive CD4+ T cells sorted from blood. Subset reported: CD45RA+ positively selected. The source is a man aged 18-30 years in good health.

As to this clone: Additional DNA sequences in this sample encode the identical CDR3. The chain links TRBV18 to TRBJ1-3; TRBD1 is a possible D gene (5 bases). The CDR3 extends over 14 amino acids. V was cut by 2 bases and J by 4 bases, with 9 bases left in between. CDR1 is KGHSH, CDR2 LQKENI, per germline. The chain's CDR3 is CASSPGGAGNTIYF. Written as DNA, the CDR3 is TGTGCCAGCTCACCAGGGGGAGCAGGAAACACCATATATTTT.

This clone was counted only a few times. This chain links TRBV27 with TRBJ1-4; D gene uncertain. The germline gives CDR1 MNHEY, CDR2 SMNVEV (reference sequence). The V gene lost 5 bases and the J gene lost 2 bases, with 12 bases spanning the gap. This CDR3 contains 15 residues. The CDR3 DNA sequence: TGTGCCAGCAGTCCATCGGTGAATACTAATGAAAAACTGTTTTTT. This sequence encodes CASSPSVNTNEKLFF.

The chain uses TRBV19 and TRBJ1-2, with a possible D match to TRBD1 (5 bases). Trimming took off 3 bases at V and 4 bases at J, with 21 bases between the two ends. CDR1 and CDR2 (germline): LNHDA, SQIVND (reference sequence). This CDR3 spans 17 amino acids. The DNA of the CDR3 is TGTGCCAGTAGTATTCCCCAGGGAGCAGGCGCGAGCTATGGCTACACCTTC. Amino acids: CASSIPQGAGASYGYTF.

The gene calls are TRBV25-1 and TRBJ1-3, with unresolved D. CDR3 size: 15 residues. Trimming removed 5 bases from V and 4 bases from J, with 15 bases in between. Germline loops: CDR1 MGHDK, CDR2 SYGVNS. The CDR3 DNA sequence: TGTGCCAGCAGTTTTCGGGGAAGGGCAGGAAACACCATATATTTT. It is translated as CASSFRGRAGNTIYF.

V and J are TRBV10-1 and TRBJ2-3, with D unresolved. The CDR3 totals 14 residues. Germline-derived CDR1 and CDR2 are WNHNN and SYGVQD (reference sequence). Deletions cut 2 bases from V and 0 bases from J, with 6 bases between. CDR3 in amino acids: CASSEQQSTDTQYF. CDR3 in DNA: TGCGCCAGCAGTGAGCAACAGAGCACAGATACGCAGTATTTT.

The CDR3 DNA sequence: TGTGCCAGTAGTATTGGGCCAGGGGAAAAACTGTTTTTT. Translation: CASSIGPGEKLFF. The chain combines TRBV19 with TRBJ1-4; possibly TRBD1 for D (5 bases). Trimming removed 3 bases from V and 8 bases from J, with 10 bases in between. From germline, CDR1 is LNHDA and CDR2 SQIVND (reference sequence). This CDR3 is 13 amino acids long.

V and J are TRBV28 and TRBJ2-7, with 14 bases fitting TRBD2. The CDR3 has 16 residues. Looked up from germline, CDR1 is MDHEN and CDR2 is SYDVKM. V shed 6 bases and J 2 bases; nucleotides not matched to a gene: 6. CDR3 coding DNA: TGTGCCAGCAGCCAGGGACTAGCGGGGGACACCTACGAGCAGTACTTC. Amino acid sequence: CASSQGLAGDTYEQYF.

The chain carries TRBV5-1 and TRBJ1-4; D is possibly TRBD1 (6 bases). The germline V and J ends were trimmed by 0 bases and 8 bases, with 8 bases remaining between them. Germline V gives CDR1 SGHRS, CDR2 YFSETQ. This CDR3 comprises 13 residues. The CDR3 DNA is TGCGCCAGCAGCTTGGGGGGGCAAGAAAAACTGTTTTTT. It codes for CASSLGGQEKLFF. Full variable domain (rest looked up from reference TRBV5-1 and TRBJ1-4): KAGVTQTPRYLIKTRGQQVTLSCSPISGHRSVSWYQQTPGQGLQFLFEYFSETQRNKGNFPGRFSGRQFSNSRSEMNVSTLELGDSALYLCASSLGGQEKLFFGSGTQLSVL.

The CDR3 bases are TGTGCCAGCAGTGGGACAGGTACCCCCGGGGAGCTGTTTTTT. As protein: CASSGTGTPGELFF. The V call is TRBV28, the J call TRBJ2-2; 8 bases line up with TRBD1. V lost 5 bases and J lost 6; bases outside the gene matches: 5. Looked up from germline, CDR1 is MDHEN and CDR2 is SYDVKM. The CDR3 runs 14 residues.

The chain recombines TRBV7-8 with TRBJ2-3; TRBD2 matches 10 bases. With 5 bases clipped from V and 5 bases from J, the junction kept 10 bases outside the gene matches. CDR1 and CDR2 (germline): SGHVS, FQNEAQ. CDR3 length: 16 residues. In DNA form, the CDR3 reads TGTGCCAGCAGCCTCTTTAGCGGGGGGCTTATAGATACGCAGTATTTT. It encodes CASSLFSGGLIDTQYF.

This rearrangement joins TRBV10-3 to TRBJ2-1; 9 nucleotides line up with TRBD2. Losses at the gene ends were 4 bases for V and 12 bases for J; bases not matched to a gene: 4. The CDR3 is made up of 12 amino acids. Germline V gene data show CDR1 as ENHRY and CDR2 as SYGVKD. The CDR3 DNA sequence: TGTGCCATCAGTGCCGGACTAGCGACGCAGTTCTTC. Translation: CAISAGLATQFF.

The chain combines TRBV5-6 with TRBJ2-2; TRBD2 matches at 11 bases. The CDR3 runs 19 residues. The germline V gene has CDR1 SGHDT and CDR2 YYEEEE. Trimming took 4 bases from V and 3 from J; bases not matched to a gene: 14. The CDR3 DNA reads TGTGCCAGCAGCCTAATTTCTACTTTAGCGGGAGGGTACACCGGGGAGCTGTTTTTT. It codes for CASSLISTLAGGYTGELFF. Using reference TRBV5-6 and TRBJ2-2 for the parts outside the CDR3, the full variable domain is DAGVTQSPTHLIKTRGQQVTLRCSPKSGHDTVSWYQQALGQGPQFIFQYYEEEERQRGNFPDRFSGHQFPNYSSELNVNALLLGDSALYLCASSLISTLAGGYTGELFFGEGSRLTVL.

This clone is a singleton in its sample. This sequence joins TRBV10-3 and TRBJ2-2, with 8 bases matching TRBD2. Losses at the gene ends were 4 bases for V and 4 bases for J; bases not matched to a gene: 8. Germline assignment: CDR1 ENHRY and CDR2 SYGVKD. The CDR3 sequence is 16 residues long. The DNA for the CDR3 is TGTGCCATCAGTGTCACTAGCGGCTCCGGCACCGGGGAGCTGTTTTTT. Encoded protein: CAISVTSGSGTGELFF.